The clone carrying this TCR beta chain appeared a few times. Germline V gene data show CDR1 as SGHDT and CDR2 as YYEEEE. The CDR3 has 14 amino acids. V shed 5 bases and J shed 5 bases, with 13 bases lying between them. These data are taken from a study of CD8 T cells in ankylosing spondylitis. In TCRdb, the 5' RACE reads were re-called with MiXCR into one record per CDR3 protein. The table shows hundreds of thousands of distinct CDR3 sequences, with 20% occurring only once. The V and J genes are TRBV5-6 and TRBJ1-4; D remains ambiguous. The clonotype was recovered from a male donor with ankylosing spondylitis or in good health (not recorded which). The sample taken for sequencing was blood, either unsorted or a sorted T cell fraction (not recorded which). The CDR3 reads CASSRRRGNEKLFF. The CDR3, as DNA: TGTGCCAGCAGTCGCCGTCGAGGGAATGAAAAACTGTTTTTT.